The subject of this entry is one T cell receptor beta chain. Germline trimming cut 5 bases from V and 1 base from J; bases unmatched to any gene: 7. Germline CDR1 SGHNT, CDR2 YYREEE (reference sequence). There are 15 residues in the CDR3. TCRdb's table, derived via immunoSEQ multiplex PCR, lists solely in-frame clones and lacks some. Of around 63,000 clones in the sample, approximately 80% were seen once. The data are from a study of blood T cell repertoires in COVID-19. Study-level information: The United States, Italy and Spain were the sources of the acute and convalescent COVID-19 samples. Sample material is recorded as cDNA or gDNA derived from T cells, B-cell-depleted T cells, or PBMCs.

This chain uses TRBV5-4 with TRBJ1-1; 8 nucleotides agree with TRBD1. Specimen: peripheral blood. The TCR comes from a woman between 70 and 85 years old with acute or convalescent COVID-19. CDR3 DNA: TGTGCCAGCAGGGCAGGGGGCCAGGGGAACACTGAAGCTTTCTTT. Encoded protein: CASRAGGQGNTEAFF.